These 12 T cell receptor beta chains originate from one sample sequenced in a study of T cells in Graves' hyperthyroidism and ophthalmopathy. Amplification yielded TCR beta CDR3 regions, with RNA transcripts as the source. First-round RT-PCR targeting the TCR CDR3 was performed with the HTBI primer set. TCRdb ran MiXCR on the multiplex PCR reads and lists one entry per CDR3 protein. Of fewer than 650,000 distinct CDR3 sequences detected, roughly 45% appear once; the ten largest clones hold 35% to 50%. Sequenced: peripheral blood or thyroid tissue (not recorded which). The source is an adult woman with Graves' disease, either hyperthyroidism or ophthalmopathy (not recorded which).

V usage is TRBV29-1 and J usage is TRBJ1-1; D is ambiguous. Germline V gene data show CDR1 as SQVTM and CDR2 as ANQGSEA. Trimming took 0 bases from V and 2 from J, leaving 4 bases between them. The CDR3 spans 12 residues. As DNA, the CDR3 is TGCAGCGTTGAAGAAAGAAACACTGAAGCTTTCTTT. Amino acid sequence: CSVEERNTEAFF. Full variable domain (outside the CDR3, taken from reference TRBV29-1 and TRBJ1-1): SAVISQKPSRDICQRGTSLTIQCQVDSQVTMMFWYRQQPGQSLTLIATANQGSEATYESGFVIDKFPISRPNLTFSTLTVSNMSPEDSSIYLCSVEERNTEAFFGQGTRLTVV.

The gene calls are TRBV10-3 and TRBJ2-5; possibly TRBD2 for D (6 bases). The CDR3 runs 12 residues. The V gene's germline CDR1 is ENHRY and CDR2 SYGVKD. The V and J ends lost 7 bases and 4 bases respectively, with 10 bases between them. CDR3 amino acids: CAITEAGETQYF. The CDR3 bases are TGTGCCATCACCGAAGCGGGAGAGACCCAGTACTTC.

The rearrangement links TRBV25-1 to TRBJ2-1, with TRBD2 identical over 11 bases. Trimming cost V 4 bases and J 1 base; bases outside gene matches: 6. Germline values: CDR1 MGHDK, CDR2 SYGVNS. The CDR3 loop spans 17 amino acids. CDR3 sequence: CASSVLAGGESYNEQFF. CDR3 in DNA: TGTGCCAGCAGTGTCCTAGCGGGAGGAGAGTCCTACAATGAGCAGTTCTTC.

This clonotype was found many times. J is TRBJ2-7 and V is TRBV3-1; maybe TRBD2 (5 bases). The CDR3 is 14 amino acids. CDR1 LGHDT and CDR2 YNNKEL come from the germline V gene (reference sequence). Trimming left V 4 bases short and J 5 bases short, with 15 bases between. CDR3 sequence (DNA): TGTGCCAGCAGCCGCCGGGATCACGGGGACGAGCAGTACTTC. Protein sequence: CASSRRDHGDEQYF.

In this sample, this clonotype turned up many times. This chain joins TRBV29-1 and TRBJ2-7; 8 positions agree with TRBD2. V lost 6 bases to trimming and J lost 0 bases; unmatched junction nucleotides: 10. CDR1 SQVTM and CDR2 ANQGSEA come from the germline V gene. There are 15 residues in the CDR3. The CDR3 is CSVRDGAGDSYEQYF. In nucleotides, the CDR3 is TGCAGCGTCCGTGACGGAGCGGGGGACTCCTACGAGCAGTACTTC.

The chain carries TRBV20-1 and TRBJ2-5; 8 bases agree with TRBD2. Germline CDR1 and CDR2: DFQATT and SNEGSKA (reference sequence). The J segment lost 5 bases and the V segment lost 0 bases, leaving 11 bases of the junction unmatched. CDR3 size: 16 residues. DNA for the CDR3: TGCAGTGCTAGAGATATCGGGACTAGTGGGAGTGAGACCCAGTACTTC. This gives the protein CSARDIGTSGSETQYF.

The chain employs TRBV19 and TRBJ1-6; possible D gene TRBD1, 5 bases. From germline, CDR1 is LNHDA and CDR2 SQIVND (reference sequence). The CDR3 covers 15 residues. The ends were cut back, 3 bases at V and 9 bases at J, with 15 bases in the middle. The CDR3 region is CASSILGPSGSPLHF. The CDR3 DNA is TGTGCCAGTAGTATTTTGGGACCGAGTGGTTCACCCCTCCACTTT.

There are many counts of this clonotype. V and J are TRBV12-3 or TRBV12-4 and TRBJ2-7, with TRBD2 as a possible D gene (5 bases). CDR3 size: 14 residues. V was trimmed by 4 bases and J by 0 bases, leaving 10 bases between them. This CDR3 reads CASSWRQDSYEQYF. The CDR3, as DNA: TGTGCCAGCAGTTGGAGGCAGGACTCCTACGAGCAGTACTTC.

The chain carries TRBV13 and TRBJ1-2; 9 nucleotides line up with TRBD1. Germline assignment: CDR1 PRHDT and CDR2 FYEKMQ (reference sequence). Trimming cost V 2 bases and J 4 bases; bases outside gene matches: 5. The CDR3 contains 15 residues. In nucleotides, the CDR3 is TGTGCCAGCAGCTTACCGGGACAGGGTGCCTATGGCTACACCTTC. Translating gives CASSLPGQGAYGYTF.

This clonotype was recorded at least ten times. The chain carries TRBV4-2 and TRBJ2-5, with D possibly being TRBD1 (5 bases). In germline, CDR1 is LGHNA, CDR2 YNFKEQ. The CDR3 runs to 15 residues. Trimming shortened V by 8 bases and J by 2 bases, and 18 bases separated the two germline ends. The CDR3 loop reads CASARTGRPQETQYF. Here the CDR3 DNA reads TGTGCCAGCGCACGAACAGGAAGACCTCAAGAGACCCAGTACTTC.

The sample holds many counts of this clonotype. The chain joins TRBV14 to TRBJ2-5; 9 nucleotides match TRBD2. This CDR3 spans 13 amino acids. Unmatched junction bases numbered 3, after V lost 4 bases and J lost 6 bases. CDR1 SGHDN and CDR2 FVKESK come from the germline V gene. For the CDR3, the DNA is TGTGCCAGCAGCCGGACTAGCGCAAAGACCCAGTACTTC. Translation gives CASSRTSAKTQYF.

Of note for this clonotype: A clone one base away is much larger, so this may be a read error. This chain uses TRBV14 with TRBJ1-2, with unresolved D. This CDR3 is 13 amino acids long. From germline, CDR1 is SGHDN and CDR2 FVKESK. V was trimmed by 8 bases and J by 8 bases, leaving 18 bases between them. The CDR3 reads CASGPSILGGYTF. CDR3 DNA sequence: TGTGCCAGCGGCCCGAGTATCCTGGGAGGCTACACCTTC.